Presented here are 31 T cell receptor beta chains from one specimen sequenced in a study of CD8 T cells in ankylosing spondylitis. Using its own MiXCR run on the 5' RACE reads, TCRdb lists one record per CDR3 protein. The repertoire holds 200,000 to 250,000 distinct CDR3 sequences, around 11% seen once, with 6% to 8% in the top ten. Material for sequencing was blood, either unsorted or a sorted T cell fraction (not recorded which). These receptors were collected from a male donor with ankylosing spondylitis or in good health (not recorded which).

V and J are TRBV7-2 and TRBJ2-4; D may correspond to TRBD1 or TRBD2 (6 bases each). Deletions cut 6 bases from V and 2 bases from J, with 11 bases between. Germline CDR1 reads SGHTA; CDR2 reads FQGNSA. The CDR3 runs 14 residues. CDR3 in amino acids: CASRKGGPKNIQYF. The DNA of the CDR3 is TGTGCCAGCAGGAAGGGGGGTCCCAAAAACATTCAGTACTTC.

This chain links TRBV2 with TRBJ2-7, with 9 bases aligning to TRBD1. J was trimmed by 2 bases and V by 8 bases; bases with no gene match: 4. The V gene's germline CDR1 is SNHLY and CDR2 FYNNEI. CDR3 length equals 13 residues. In DNA, the CDR3 is TGTGCCAGCGGGACAGGGCGGCCCTACGAGCAGTACTTC. It is translated as CASGTGRPYEQYF. Drawing the rest from reference TRBV2 and TRBJ2-7, the complete variable domain is EPEVTQTPSHQVTQMGQEVILRCVPISNHLYFYWYRQILGQKVEFLVSFYNNEISEKSEIFDDQFSVERPDGSNFTLKIRSTKLEDSAMYFCASGTGRPYEQYFGPGTRLTVT.

This clonotype appeared many times. The rearrangement links TRBV7-7 to TRBJ1-1; D might be TRBD1 (6 bases). Trimming removed 5 bases from V and 6 bases from J, with 16 bases in between. The CDR3 extends over 14 amino acids. Per germline, CDR1 SSHAT and CDR2 FNYEAQ (reference sequence). The CDR3 loop is CASSPLQGNAEAFF. The CDR3 DNA reads TGTGCCAGCAGCCCCTTACAGGGCAACGCTGAAGCTTTCTTT.

The table lists this clonotype with many counts. The CDR3 is CASSQGLAVSTGELFF. The CDR3 nucleotides read TGTGCCAGCAGCCAAGGGCTAGCGGTTAGCACCGGGGAGCTGTTTTTT. The chain combines TRBV4-2 with TRBJ2-2; 7 nucleotides align to TRBD2. The CDR3 is 16 amino acids. The V gene end was trimmed by 1 base and the J gene end by 4 bases; junction bases not matched to a gene: 6. Germline assignment: CDR1 LGHNA and CDR2 YNFKEQ.

The chain joins TRBV9 to TRBJ2-3; D call uncertain. This CDR3 comprises 12 residues. V was trimmed by 7 bases and J by 1 base, leaving 7 bases between them. Germline values: CDR1 SGDLS, CDR2 YYNGEE. CDR3 sequence: CASAVGTDTQYF. DNA of the CDR3: TGTGCCAGCGCCGTGGGCACAGATACGCAGTATTTT.

V usage is TRBV20-1 and J usage is TRBJ1-4, with D perhaps matching TRBD1 (5 bases). Germline CDR1 and CDR2: DFQATT and SNEGSKA (reference sequence). This CDR3 comprises 14 residues. V shed 5 bases and J shed 4 bases, with 14 bases lying between them. DNA for the CDR3: TGCAGTGCTCTCCCCGGGACGGATAATGAAAAACTGTTTTTT. It codes for CSALPGTDNEKLFF.

This clonotype was found many times. The CDR3 DNA reads as TGCGCCAGCAGCTTGGGCCTAAACCCTTACAATGAGCAGTTCTTC. This translates into CASSLGLNPYNEQFF. The V gene is TRBV5-1, the J gene TRBJ2-1; D ambiguous. The CDR3 totals 15 residues. The germline V and J ends were trimmed by 0 bases and 4 bases, with 11 bases remaining between them. CDR1 is SGHRS and CDR2 is YFSETQ in the germline V gene.

The chain uses TRBV5-1 and TRBJ2-1; 9 nucleotides agree with TRBD2. Trimming removed 2 bases from V and 0 bases from J; junction bases left unmatched: 6. CDR1 is SGHRS, CDR2 YFSETQ, per germline. The CDR3 extends over 17 amino acids. The CDR3 DNA is TGCGCCAGCAGCTTAGATTGGCGGGGGGGCTCCTACAATGAGCAGTTCTTC. This codes for CASSLDWRGGSYNEQFF.

The sample holds many counts of this clonotype. This chain joins TRBV10-2 and TRBJ2-1; TRBD1 matches at 9 bases. The germline gives CDR1 WSHSY, CDR2 SAAADI. With V trimmed by 0 bases and J by 7 bases, 10 bases remained unmatched. The CDR3 totals 17 residues. In DNA form, the CDR3 reads TGCGCCAGCAGTGAGTCGACAGGGGGGAATTCAAGGAATGAGCAGTTCTTC. Its protein is CASSESTGGNSRNEQFF.

There are many counts of this clonotype. The V and J genes are TRBV12-3 or TRBV12-4 and TRBJ2-7; D is unclear. There are 12 residues in the CDR3. The V end was cut by 6 bases, the J end by 7 bases, with 13 bases between. CDR3 DNA: TGTGCCAGCAGAATGGGCCAGCGTGAGCAGTACTTC. Translated: CASRMGQREQYF.

This clonotype was observed at least ten times. This chain connects TRBV29-1 to TRBJ2-1, with D uncertain. Germline CDR1 reads SQVTM; CDR2 reads ANQGSEA. CDR3 length: 15 residues. V lost 0 bases and J lost 0, with 9 bases in between. DNA of the CDR3: TGCAGCGTTGAAGATCTGAGGAGCTCCTACAATGAGCAGTTCTTC. Its protein product is CSVEDLRSSYNEQFF.

This clonotype showed up just a few times. V gene TRBV5-5 combines with J gene TRBJ2-7; D may be TRBD2 (5 bases). The V and J ends lost 4 bases and 3 bases respectively, with 11 bases between them. Germline V gene sequence: CDR1 SGHKS, CDR2 YYEKEE (reference sequence). The CDR3 contains 13 residues. CDR3 in amino acids: CASSPGIDYEQYF. The CDR3, as DNA: TGTGCCAGCAGCCCCGGGATAGACTACGAGCAGTACTTC.

This clonotype was recorded many times. The genes are TRBV24-1 and TRBJ2-1; 9 bases are shared with TRBD1. The CDR3 runs 15 residues. Trimming cost V 2 bases and J 4 bases; bases outside gene matches: 2. The germline V gene has CDR1 KGHDR and CDR2 SFDVKD. CDR3 residues: CATSDSTGGYNEQFF. As DNA, the CDR3 is TGTGCCACCAGTGATTCGACAGGGGGTTACAATGAGCAGTTCTTC.

In this sample, this clonotype turned up many times. The chain combines TRBV29-1 with TRBJ2-2, with unresolved D. CDR3 size: 11 residues. The V and J ends lost 7 bases and 4 bases respectively, with 7 bases between them. Germline V lookup: CDR1 SQVTM, CDR2 ANQGSEA. The chain's CDR3 is CSAWSTGELFF. The CDR3, as DNA: TGCAGCGCATGGTCCACCGGGGAGCTGTTTTTT.

This clonotype was observed at least ten times. This sequence joins TRBV12-3 or TRBV12-4 and TRBJ1-1; D gene unclear. CDR3 size: 13 residues. Trimming left V 5 bases short and J 1 base short, with 8 bases between. CDR3 region: CASSLVPNTEAFF. CDR3 bases: TGTGCCAGCAGTCTCGTCCCGAACACTGAAGCTTTCTTT.

This clonotype was picked up many times. The rearrangement uses TRBV5-1 and TRBJ2-5, with D uncertain. Germline values: CDR1 SGHRS, CDR2 YFSETQ. The CDR3 has 14 amino acids. The V end was cut by 3 bases, the J end by 4 bases, with 13 bases between. For the CDR3, the DNA is TGCGCCAGCAGCTCCCCCCTAGTCCCAGAGACCCAGTACTTC. Encoded protein: CASSSPLVPETQYF.

The J gene is TRBJ1-1, the V gene TRBV3-1; maybe TRBD1 (5 bases). The CDR3 covers 14 residues. The V gene lost 4 bases and the J gene lost 5 bases, with 14 bases spanning the gap. Germline CDR1 is LGHDT and CDR2 is YNNKEL (reference sequence). CDR3 sequence reads: CASSRAVGETEAFF. In DNA, the CDR3 is TGTGCCAGCAGCCGGGCGGTAGGGGAGACTGAAGCTTTCTTT.

Only a few counts were recorded for this clonotype. This chain links TRBV11-2 with TRBJ1-2; D is undetermined. Germline-derived CDR1 and CDR2 are SGHAT and FQNNGV. The V end was cut by 1 base, the J end by 8 bases, with 11 bases between. The CDR3 extends over 13 amino acids. For the CDR3, the DNA is TGTGCCAGCAGCTTAGCGGGCAGCCGCGGCTACACCTTC. The encoded protein is CASSLAGSRGYTF.

This clonotype has ten or more counts. This CDR3 is CASSLAVSGGGGEQFF. In nucleotides, the CDR3 is TGCGCCAGCAGCTTGGCCGTTAGCGGGGGAGGCGGTGAGCAGTTCTTC. The V gene is TRBV5-1, the J gene TRBJ2-1; 9 bases align to TRBD2. Looked up from germline, CDR1 is SGHRS and CDR2 is YFSETQ. V trimming: 0 bases; J trimming: 9 bases; junction bases outside the gene matches: 10. The CDR3 length is 16 residues.

This clonotype turned up a few times. The J gene is TRBJ2-5, the V gene TRBV6-5, with D maybe TRBD1 (6 bases). V lost 8 bases to trimming and J lost 2 bases, with 12 bases between them. The CDR3 is 13 residues long. Germline V gene sequence: CDR1 MNHEY, CDR2 SVGAGI. The CDR3 DNA reads TGTGCCAGCGTCTACAGGGAACAAGAGACCCAGTACTTC. Its translation: CASVYREQETQYF.

This clonotype was seen a handful of times. The genes are TRBV19 and TRBJ1-5; no clear D gene. Germline loops: CDR1 LNHDA, CDR2 SQIVND (reference sequence). This CDR3 region has 15 residues. Trimming removed 3 bases at V and 1 base at J, with 10 bases between. This chain's CDR3 is CASSMRGNSNQPQHF. In DNA form, the CDR3 reads TGTGCCAGTAGTATGCGGGGTAACAGCAATCAGCCCCAGCATTTT.

This clonotype was seen at least ten times. The chain is built from TRBV5-1 and TRBJ2-7; the D is unclear. CDR1 and CDR2 from the germline V gene are SGHRS and YFSETQ. Trimming shortened V by 1 base and J by 0 bases, and 14 bases separated the two germline ends. The CDR3 spans 16 residues. The DNA for the CDR3 is TGCGCCAGCAGCTTGTACTTCCCACCGAGCTCCTACGAGCAGTACTTC. This sequence encodes CASSLYFPPSSYEQYF.

This clonotype has ten or more counts. V gene TRBV20-1 combines with J gene TRBJ2-7, with D possibly TRBD2 on 6 matching bases. Trimming took 6 bases from V and 2 from J, leaving 17 bases between them. The CDR3 length is 14 residues. The germline V gene encodes CDR1 DFQATT and CDR2 SNEGSKA (reference sequence). Here the CDR3 DNA reads TGCAGTGCCCGGGGGTGGGTTGTCGCCTACGAGCAGTACTTC. Translating it yields CSARGWVVAYEQYF.

This clonotype showed up many times. The chain recombines TRBV3-1 with TRBJ2-7, with TRBD2 as a possible D gene (6 bases). The CDR3 contains 13 residues. Germline CDR1 LGHDT, CDR2 YNNKEL (reference sequence). Between the trimmed V and J ends, which lost 6 bases and 10 bases, there was a span of 19 bases. The CDR3 DNA reads as TGTGCCAGCAGGGCGGCCAACGGGGGTGGACAGTACTTC. It specifies CASRAANGGGQYF.

This clonotype has only a few counts. The chain employs TRBV7-2 and TRBJ2-3; TRBD2 might be the D (6 bases). Germline V CDR1 and CDR2: SGHTA, FQGNSA. The CDR3 runs 15 residues. Trimming stripped 7 bases from V and 2 bases from J, with 16 bases between. The CDR3 sequence is CASTLSTSSTDTQYF. Written as DNA, the CDR3 is TGTGCCAGCACCTTGAGCACTAGCTCCACAGATACGCAGTATTTT.

This clonotype came up many times. The chain links TRBV5-1 to TRBJ2-6, with TRBD2 matching 7 bases. Germline loops: CDR1 SGHRS, CDR2 YFSETQ. The junction had 2 bases not matched to a gene; V was cut back by 5 bases and J by 0 bases. This CDR3 has 15 residues. The CDR3 reads CASSQRGSGANVLTF. CDR3 DNA: TGCGCCAGCAGTCAGCGGGGCTCTGGGGCCAACGTCCTGACTTTC.

V is TRBV2 and J is TRBJ2-6; TRBD1 is a possible D gene (6 bases). The CDR3 has 20 amino acids. V lost 6 bases and J lost 0, with 24 bases in between. CDR1 SNHLY and CDR2 FYNNEI come from the germline V gene. CDR3 nucleotide sequence: TGTGCCAGCAGCCCCCCCCGGGCTGGGGGCGGTTTCTCTGGGGCCAACGTCCTGACTTTC. Protein: CASSPPRAGGGFSGANVLTF.

The genes are TRBV2 and TRBJ1-5; D gene uncertain. Germline values: CDR1 SNHLY, CDR2 FYNNEI. The V and J ends lost 6 bases and 2 bases respectively, with 14 bases between them. CDR3 length equals 15 residues. CDR3 nucleotide sequence: TGTGCCAGCAGGGACGGGGATGTAGGCAATCAGCCCCAGCATTTT. Protein: CASRDGDVGNQPQHF.

This clonotype was recorded many times. The chain employs TRBV5-6 and TRBJ1-5; 7 nucleotides match TRBD1. V shed 2 bases and J 0 bases; nucleotides not matched to a gene: 11. Germline values: CDR1 SGHDT, CDR2 YYEEEE. This CDR3 comprises 18 residues. This CDR3 reads CASSFFGQVHDSNQPQHF. DNA of the CDR3: TGTGCCAGCAGCTTCTTTGGACAGGTGCATGATAGCAATCAGCCCCAGCATTTT.

J is TRBJ1-1 and V is TRBV7-2; D not resolved. The CDR3 loop spans 14 amino acids. Germline values: CDR1 SGHTA, CDR2 FQGNSA. Trimming took off 5 bases at V and 4 bases at J, with 14 bases between the two ends. This chain's CDR3 is CASSLRRTTTEAFF. The CDR3 nucleotides read TGTGCCAGCAGCCTGAGACGCACCACCACTGAAGCTTTCTTT.

In this sample, this clonotype turned up many times. The rearrangement uses TRBV5-1 and TRBJ2-3; 8 nucleotides match TRBD1. Germline values: CDR1 SGHRS, CDR2 YFSETQ. CDR3 length equals 17 residues. After removal of 1 base from V and 2 bases from J, the junction contained 9 bases not matched to a gene. The CDR3 region is CASSLRTGTGVTDTQYF. The CDR3 coding sequence is TGCGCCAGCAGCTTGAGGACCGGGACAGGAGTCACAGATACGCAGTATTTT.